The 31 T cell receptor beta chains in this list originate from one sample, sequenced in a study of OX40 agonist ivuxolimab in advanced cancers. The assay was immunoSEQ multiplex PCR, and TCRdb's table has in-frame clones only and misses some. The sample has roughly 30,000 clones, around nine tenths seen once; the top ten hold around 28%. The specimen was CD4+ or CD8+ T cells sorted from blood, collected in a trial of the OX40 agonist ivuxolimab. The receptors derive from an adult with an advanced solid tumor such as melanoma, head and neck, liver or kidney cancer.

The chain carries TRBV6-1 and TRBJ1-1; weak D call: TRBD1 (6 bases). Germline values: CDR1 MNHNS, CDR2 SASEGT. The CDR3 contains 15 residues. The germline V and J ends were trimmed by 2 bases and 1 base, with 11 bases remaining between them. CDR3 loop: CASSEQQGTNTEAFF. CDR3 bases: TGTGCCAGCAGTGAACAGCAGGGGACGAACACTGAAGCTTTCTTT.

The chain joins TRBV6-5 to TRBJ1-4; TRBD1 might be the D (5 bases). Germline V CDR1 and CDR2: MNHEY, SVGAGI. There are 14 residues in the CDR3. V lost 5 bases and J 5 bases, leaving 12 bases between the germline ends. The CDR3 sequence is CASSLSGGNEKLFF. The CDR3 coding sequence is TGTGCCAGCAGTCTGAGTGGGGGGAATGAAAAACTGTTTTTT.

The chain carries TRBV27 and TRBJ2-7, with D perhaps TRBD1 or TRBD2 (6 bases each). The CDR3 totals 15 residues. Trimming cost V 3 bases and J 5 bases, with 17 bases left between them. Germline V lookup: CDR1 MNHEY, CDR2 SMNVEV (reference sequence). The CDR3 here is CASSFAEGGINEQYF. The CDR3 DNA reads TGTGCCAGCAGTTTTGCGGAGGGGGGTATAAACGAGCAGTACTTC.

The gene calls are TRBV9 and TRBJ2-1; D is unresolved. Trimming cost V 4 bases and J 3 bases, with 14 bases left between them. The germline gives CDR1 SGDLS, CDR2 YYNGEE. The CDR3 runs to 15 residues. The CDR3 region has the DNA TGTGCCAGCAGCCCACCTACCGGGTACTACAATGAGCAGTTCTTC. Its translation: CASSPPTGYYNEQFF.

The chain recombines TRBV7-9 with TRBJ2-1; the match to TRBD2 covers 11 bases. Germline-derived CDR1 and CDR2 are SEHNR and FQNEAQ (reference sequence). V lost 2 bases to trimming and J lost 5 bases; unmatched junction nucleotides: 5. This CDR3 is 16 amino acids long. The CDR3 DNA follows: TGTGCCAGCAGCTTATATAGCGGGAGGGGGGACAATGAGCAGTTCTTC. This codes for CASSLYSGRGDNEQFF.

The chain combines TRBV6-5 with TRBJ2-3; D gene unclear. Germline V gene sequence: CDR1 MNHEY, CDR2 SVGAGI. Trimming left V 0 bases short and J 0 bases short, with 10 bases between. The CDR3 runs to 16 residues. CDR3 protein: CASSYSTLQSTDTQYF. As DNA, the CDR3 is TGTGCCAGCAGTTACTCGACGCTACAGAGCACAGATACGCAGTATTTT.

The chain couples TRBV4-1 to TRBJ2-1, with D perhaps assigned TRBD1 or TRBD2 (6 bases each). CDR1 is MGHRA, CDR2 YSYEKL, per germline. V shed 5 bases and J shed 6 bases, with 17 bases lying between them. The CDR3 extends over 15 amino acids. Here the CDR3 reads CASSTGWGAGNEQFF. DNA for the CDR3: TGCGCCAGCAGCACCGGGTGGGGGGCAGGCAATGAGCAGTTCTTC.

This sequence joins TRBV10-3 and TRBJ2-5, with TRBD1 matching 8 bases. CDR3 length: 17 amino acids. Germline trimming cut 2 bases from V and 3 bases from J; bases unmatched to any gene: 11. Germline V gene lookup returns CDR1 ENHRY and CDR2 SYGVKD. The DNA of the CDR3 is TGTGCCATCAGTGAGATCTTCAGGGGGCGAGGGAAAGAGACCCAGTACTTC. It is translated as CAISEIFRGRGKETQYF.

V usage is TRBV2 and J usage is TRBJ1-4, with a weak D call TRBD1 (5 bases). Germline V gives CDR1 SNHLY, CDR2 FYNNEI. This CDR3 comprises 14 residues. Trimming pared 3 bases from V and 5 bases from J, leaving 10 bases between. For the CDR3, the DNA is TGTGCCAGCAGTGATGGGGGTCTAAATGAAAAACTGTTTTTT. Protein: CASSDGGLNEKLFF.

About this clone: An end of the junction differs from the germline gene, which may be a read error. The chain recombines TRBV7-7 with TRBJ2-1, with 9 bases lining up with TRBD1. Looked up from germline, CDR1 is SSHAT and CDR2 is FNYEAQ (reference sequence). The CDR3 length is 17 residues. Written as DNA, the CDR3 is TGTGCTAGCAGCTCCCTTCTAGGGACAGGGAACTACAATGAGCAGTTCTTC. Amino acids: CASSSLLGTGNYNEQFF.

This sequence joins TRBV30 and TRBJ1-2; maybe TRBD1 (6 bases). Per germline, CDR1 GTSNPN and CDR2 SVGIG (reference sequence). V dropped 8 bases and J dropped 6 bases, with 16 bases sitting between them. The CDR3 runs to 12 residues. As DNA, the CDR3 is TGTGCCCGCTACAGGGAGGCGAATGGCTACACCTTC. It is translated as CARYREANGYTF.

As DNA, the CDR3 is TGTGCCAGCAGCTTAGGGACAGGCGGTGGTCAGCCCCAGCATTTT. It codes for CASSLGTGGGQPQHF. The chain links TRBV5-6 to TRBJ1-5; TRBD1 aligns across 8 bases. V shed 2 bases and J 6 bases; nucleotides not matched to a gene: 7. Germline CDR1 reads SGHDT; CDR2 reads YYEEEE. The CDR3 runs 15 residues.

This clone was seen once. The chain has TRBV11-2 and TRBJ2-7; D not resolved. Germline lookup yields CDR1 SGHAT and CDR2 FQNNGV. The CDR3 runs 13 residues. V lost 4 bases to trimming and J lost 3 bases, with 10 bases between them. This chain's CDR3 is CASSSGPGYEQYF. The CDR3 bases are TGTGCCAGCAGCTCCGGACCCGGCTACGAGCAGTACTTC.

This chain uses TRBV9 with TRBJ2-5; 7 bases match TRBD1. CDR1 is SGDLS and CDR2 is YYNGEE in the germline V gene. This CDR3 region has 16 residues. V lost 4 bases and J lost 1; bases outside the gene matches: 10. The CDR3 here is CASSPHRGPSQETQYF. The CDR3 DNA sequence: TGTGCCAGCAGCCCTCACAGGGGCCCAAGCCAAGAGACCCAGTACTTC.

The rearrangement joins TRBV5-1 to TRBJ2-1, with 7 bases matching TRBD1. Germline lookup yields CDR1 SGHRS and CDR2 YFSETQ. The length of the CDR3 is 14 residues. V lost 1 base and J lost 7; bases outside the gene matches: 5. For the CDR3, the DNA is TGCGCCAGCAGCTTGACCACACAGGGGAATGAGCAGTTCTTC. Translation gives CASSLTTQGNEQFF.

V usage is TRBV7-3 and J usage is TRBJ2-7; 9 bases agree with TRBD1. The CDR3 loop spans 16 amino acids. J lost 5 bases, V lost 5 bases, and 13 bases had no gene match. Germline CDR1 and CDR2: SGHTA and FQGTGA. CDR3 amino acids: CASSLGPGQGKHEQYF. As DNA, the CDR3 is TGTGCCAGCAGCCTCGGACCGGGACAGGGTAAGCACGAGCAGTACTTC.

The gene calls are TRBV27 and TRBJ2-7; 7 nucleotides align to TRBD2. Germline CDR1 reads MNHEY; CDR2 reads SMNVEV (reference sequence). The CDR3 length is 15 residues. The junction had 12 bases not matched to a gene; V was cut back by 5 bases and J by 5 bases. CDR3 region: CASSLTSPSINEQYF. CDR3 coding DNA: TGTGCCAGCAGTCTGACTAGCCCCTCCATCAACGAGCAGTACTTC.

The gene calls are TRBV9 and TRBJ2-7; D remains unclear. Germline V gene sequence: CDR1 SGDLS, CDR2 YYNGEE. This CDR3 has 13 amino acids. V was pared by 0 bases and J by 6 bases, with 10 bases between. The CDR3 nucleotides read TGTGCCAGCAGCGTAGGACTCCCGAGCGAGCAGTACTTC. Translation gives CASSVGLPSEQYF.

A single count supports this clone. CDR3 sequence reads: CASSSLGGSLHNEQFF. In DNA form, the CDR3 reads TGTGCCAGCAGTTCCCTAGGCGGGAGCCTCCACAATGAGCAGTTCTTC. The chain couples TRBV28 to TRBJ2-1; 7 bases align to TRBD2. The CDR3 is 16 amino acids. After removal of 4 bases from V and 5 bases from J, the junction contained 11 bases not matched to a gene. Germline lookup yields CDR1 MDHEN and CDR2 SYDVKM.

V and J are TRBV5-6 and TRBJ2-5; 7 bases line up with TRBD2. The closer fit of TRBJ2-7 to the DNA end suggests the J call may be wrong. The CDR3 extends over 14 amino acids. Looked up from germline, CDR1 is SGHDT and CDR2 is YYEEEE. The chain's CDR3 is CASSLGLAPYEQYF. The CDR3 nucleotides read TGTGCCAGCAGCTTGGGACTAGCCCCCTACGAGCAGTACTTC.

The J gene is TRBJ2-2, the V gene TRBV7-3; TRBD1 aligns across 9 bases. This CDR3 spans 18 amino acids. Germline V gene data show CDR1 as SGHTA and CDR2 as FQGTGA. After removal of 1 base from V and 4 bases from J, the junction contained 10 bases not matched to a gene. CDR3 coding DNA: TGTGCCAGCAGCTTAAATCTAGGGACAGGGCTGGTCACCGGGGAGCTGTTTTTT. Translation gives CASSLNLGTGLVTGELFF. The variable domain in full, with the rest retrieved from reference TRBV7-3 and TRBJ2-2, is GAGVSQTPSNKVTEKGKYVELRCDPISGHTALYWYRQSLGQGPEFLIYFQGTGAADDSGLPNDRFFAVRPEGSVSTLKIQRTERGDSAVYLCASSLNLGTGLVTGELFFGEGSRLTVL.

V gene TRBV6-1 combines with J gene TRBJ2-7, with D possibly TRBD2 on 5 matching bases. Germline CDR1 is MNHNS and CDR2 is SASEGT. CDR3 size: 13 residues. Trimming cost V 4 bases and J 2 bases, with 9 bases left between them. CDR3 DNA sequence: TGTGCCAGCAGTGGGACTTTGACCTACGAGCAGTACTTC. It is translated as CASSGTLTYEQYF.

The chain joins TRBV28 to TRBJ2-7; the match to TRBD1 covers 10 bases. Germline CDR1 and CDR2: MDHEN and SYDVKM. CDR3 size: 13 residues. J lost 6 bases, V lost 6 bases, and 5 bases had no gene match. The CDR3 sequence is CASSRDRGSEQYF. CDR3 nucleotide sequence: TGTGCCAGCAGCCGGGACAGGGGATCCGAGCAGTACTTC.

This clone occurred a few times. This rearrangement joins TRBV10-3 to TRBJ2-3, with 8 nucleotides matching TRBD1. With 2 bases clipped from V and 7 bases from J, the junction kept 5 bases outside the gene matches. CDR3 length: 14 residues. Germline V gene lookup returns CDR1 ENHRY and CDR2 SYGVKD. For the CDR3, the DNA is TGTGCCATCAGTGAGGACAGGGGCGTATATACGCAGTATTTT. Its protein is CAISEDRGVYTQYF.

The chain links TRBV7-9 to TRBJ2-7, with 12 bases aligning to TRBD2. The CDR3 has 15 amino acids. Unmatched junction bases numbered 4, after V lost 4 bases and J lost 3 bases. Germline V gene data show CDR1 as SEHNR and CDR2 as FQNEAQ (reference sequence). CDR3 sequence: CASSSTSGSFYEQYF. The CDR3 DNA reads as TGTGCCAGCAGCTCGACTAGCGGGAGTTTCTACGAGCAGTACTTC.

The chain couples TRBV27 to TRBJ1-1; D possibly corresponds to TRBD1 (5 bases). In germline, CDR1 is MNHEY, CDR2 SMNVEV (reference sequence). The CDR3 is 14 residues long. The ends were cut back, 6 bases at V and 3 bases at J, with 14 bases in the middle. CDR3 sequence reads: CASRGDVVDTEAFF. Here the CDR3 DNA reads TGTGCCAGCAGAGGGGACGTTGTGGACACTGAAGCTTTCTTT.

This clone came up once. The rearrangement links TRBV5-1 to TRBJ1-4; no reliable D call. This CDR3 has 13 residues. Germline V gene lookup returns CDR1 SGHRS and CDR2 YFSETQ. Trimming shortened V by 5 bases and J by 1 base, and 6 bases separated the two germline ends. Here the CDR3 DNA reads TGCGCCAGCAGTTACAGAACTAATGAAAAACTGTTTTTT. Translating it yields CASSYRTNEKLFF. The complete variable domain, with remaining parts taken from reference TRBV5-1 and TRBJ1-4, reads KAGVTQTPRYLIKTRGQQVTLSCSPISGHRSVSWYQQTPGQGLQFLFEYFSETQRNKGNFPGRFSGRQFSNSRSEMNVSTLELGDSALYLCASSYRTNEKLFFGSGTQLSVL.

As DNA, the CDR3 is TGTGCCAGCAGCGCACAAAATCAAGAGACCCAGTACTTC. Translated, it gives CASSAQNQETQYF. The chain links TRBV9 to TRBJ2-5, with no clear D. The germline V and J ends were trimmed by 3 bases and 2 bases, with 8 bases remaining between them. This CDR3 is 13 amino acids long. Looked up from germline, CDR1 is SGDLS and CDR2 is YYNGEE.

CDR3: CASSFDGDVYGYTF. As DNA, the CDR3 is TGTGCCAGCAGTTTTGACGGGGACGTCTATGGCTACACCTTC. The chain couples TRBV25-1 to TRBJ1-2, with D tentatively TRBD1 (5 bases). Germline-derived CDR1 and CDR2 are MGHDK and SYGVNS. This CDR3 has 14 amino acids. Between the trimmed V and J ends, which lost 5 bases and 4 bases, there was a span of 14 bases.

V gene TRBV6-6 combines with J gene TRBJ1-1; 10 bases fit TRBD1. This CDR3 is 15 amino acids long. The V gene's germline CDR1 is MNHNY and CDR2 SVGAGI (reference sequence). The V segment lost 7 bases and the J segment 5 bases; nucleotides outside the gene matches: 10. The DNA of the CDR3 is TGTGCCAGCAATCCGACAGGGGGCGCCGGGACTGAAGCTTTCTTT. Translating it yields CASNPTGGAGTEAFF.

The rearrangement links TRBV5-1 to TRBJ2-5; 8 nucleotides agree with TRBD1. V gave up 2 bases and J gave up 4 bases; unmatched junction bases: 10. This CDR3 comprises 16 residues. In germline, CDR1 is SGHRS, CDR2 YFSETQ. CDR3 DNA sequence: TGCGCCAGCAGCTTCTATACCGGGACAGGTGGAGAGACCCAGTACTTC. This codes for CASSFYTGTGGETQYF.